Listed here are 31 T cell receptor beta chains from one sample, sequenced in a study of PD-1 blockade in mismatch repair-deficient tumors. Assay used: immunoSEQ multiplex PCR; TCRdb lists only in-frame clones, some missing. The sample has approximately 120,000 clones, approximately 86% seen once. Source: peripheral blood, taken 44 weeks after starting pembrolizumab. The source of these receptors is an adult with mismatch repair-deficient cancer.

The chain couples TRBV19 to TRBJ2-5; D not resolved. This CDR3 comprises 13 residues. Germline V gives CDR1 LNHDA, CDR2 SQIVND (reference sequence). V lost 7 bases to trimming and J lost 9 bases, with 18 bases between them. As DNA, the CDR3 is TGTGCCAGTAAATCTGTGGGGATTAGTGCCCAGTACTTC. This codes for CASKSVGISAQYF.

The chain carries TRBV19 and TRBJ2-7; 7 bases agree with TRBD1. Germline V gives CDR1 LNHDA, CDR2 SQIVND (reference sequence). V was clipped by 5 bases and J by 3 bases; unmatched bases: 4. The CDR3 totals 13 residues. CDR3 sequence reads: CASSPNRGYEQYF. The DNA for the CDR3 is TGTGCCAGTAGTCCGAACAGGGGCTACGAGCAGTACTTC.

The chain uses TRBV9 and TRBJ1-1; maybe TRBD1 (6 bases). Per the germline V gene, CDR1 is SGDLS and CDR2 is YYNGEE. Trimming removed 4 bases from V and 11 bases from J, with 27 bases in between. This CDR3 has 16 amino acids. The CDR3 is CASSPIPGHLNFLAFF. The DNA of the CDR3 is TGTGCCAGCAGCCCAATACCGGGACACCTGAATTTTCTGGCTTTCTTT.

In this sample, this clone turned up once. CDR3 sequence: CASRDTGIGELFF. CDR3 bases: TGCGCCAGCCGTGATACAGGGATCGGGGAGCTGTTTTTT. This chain joins TRBV4-1 and TRBJ2-2; D possibly corresponds to TRBD1 (6 bases). In germline, CDR1 is MGHRA, CDR2 YSYEKL. The CDR3 spans 13 residues. V was trimmed by 8 bases and J by 7 bases, leaving 14 bases between them.

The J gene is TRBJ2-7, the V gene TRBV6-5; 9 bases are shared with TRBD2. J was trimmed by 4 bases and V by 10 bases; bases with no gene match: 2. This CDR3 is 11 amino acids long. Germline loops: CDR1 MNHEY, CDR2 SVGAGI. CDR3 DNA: TGTGCCACGCGGGGGGGGTACGAGCAGTACTTC. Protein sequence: CATRGGYEQYF.

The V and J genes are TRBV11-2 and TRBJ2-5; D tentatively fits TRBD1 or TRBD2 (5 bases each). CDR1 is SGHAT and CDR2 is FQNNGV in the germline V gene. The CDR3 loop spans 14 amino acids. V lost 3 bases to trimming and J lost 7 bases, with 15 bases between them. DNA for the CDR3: TGTGCCAGCAGCTTGGGGGTTGGGAGTTTGACCCAGTACTTC. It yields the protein CASSLGVGSLTQYF.

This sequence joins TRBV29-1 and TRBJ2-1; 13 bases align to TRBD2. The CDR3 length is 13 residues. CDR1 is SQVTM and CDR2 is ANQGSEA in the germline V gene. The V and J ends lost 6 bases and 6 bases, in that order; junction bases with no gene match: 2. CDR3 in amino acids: CSVRTSGSNEQFF. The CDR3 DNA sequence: TGCAGCGTGAGGACTAGCGGGAGCAATGAGCAGTTCTTC.

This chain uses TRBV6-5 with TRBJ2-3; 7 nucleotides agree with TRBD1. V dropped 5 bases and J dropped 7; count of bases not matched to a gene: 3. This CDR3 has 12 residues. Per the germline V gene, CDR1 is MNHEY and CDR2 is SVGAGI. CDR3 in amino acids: CASSRQGNTQYF. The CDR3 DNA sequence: TGTGCCAGCAGTCGACAGGGAAATACGCAGTATTTT.

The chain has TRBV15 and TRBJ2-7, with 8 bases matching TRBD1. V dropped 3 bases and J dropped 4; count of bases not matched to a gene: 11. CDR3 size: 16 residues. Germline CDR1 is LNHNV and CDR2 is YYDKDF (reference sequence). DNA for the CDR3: TGTGCCACCAGCAGTTACCTCGACAGGGGCGTTTACGAGCAGTACTTC. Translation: CATSSYLDRGVYEQYF. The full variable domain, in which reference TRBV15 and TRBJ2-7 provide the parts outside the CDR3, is DAMVIQNPRYQVTQFGKPVTLSCSQTLNHNVMYWYQQKSSQAPKLLFHYYDKDFNNEADTPDNFQSRRPNTSFCFLDIRSPGLGDTAMYLCATSSYLDRGVYEQYFGPGTRLTVT.

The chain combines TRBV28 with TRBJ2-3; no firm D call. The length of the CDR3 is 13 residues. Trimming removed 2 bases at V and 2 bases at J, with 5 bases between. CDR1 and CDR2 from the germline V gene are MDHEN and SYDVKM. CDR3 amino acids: CASSLTPTDTQYF. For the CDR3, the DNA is TGTGCCAGCAGTTTAACCCCCACAGATACGCAGTATTTT.

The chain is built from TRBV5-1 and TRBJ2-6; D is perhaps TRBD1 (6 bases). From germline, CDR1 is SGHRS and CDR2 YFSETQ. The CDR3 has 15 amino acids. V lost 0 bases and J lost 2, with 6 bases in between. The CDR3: CASSLEGAGANVLTF. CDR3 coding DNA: TGCGCCAGCAGCTTGGAGGGGGCTGGGGCCAACGTCCTGACTTTC.

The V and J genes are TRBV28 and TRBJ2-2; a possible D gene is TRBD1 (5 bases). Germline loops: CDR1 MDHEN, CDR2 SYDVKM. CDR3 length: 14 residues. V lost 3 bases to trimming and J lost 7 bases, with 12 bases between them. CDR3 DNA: TGTGCCAGCAGTTTGCGCAGGGTGGGCGGGGAGCTGTTTTTT. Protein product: CASSLRRVGGELFF.

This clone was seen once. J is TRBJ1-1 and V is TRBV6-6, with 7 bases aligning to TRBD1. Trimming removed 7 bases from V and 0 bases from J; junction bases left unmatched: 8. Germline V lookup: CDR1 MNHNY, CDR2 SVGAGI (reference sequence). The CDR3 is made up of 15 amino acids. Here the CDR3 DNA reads TGTGCCAGCACCACCCCGGGACAGTTGAACACTGAAGCTTTCTTT. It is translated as CASTTPGQLNTEAFF.

The DNA for the CDR3 is TGTGCCAGCAGTGAATTCGGGACTAGCGGACCCACAGATACGCAGTATTTT. Protein product: CASSEFGTSGPTDTQYF. The chain employs TRBV2 and TRBJ2-3; TRBD2 matches 11 bases. V was pared by 2 bases and J by 2 bases, with 6 bases of the junction left unmatched. The CDR3 is 17 amino acids. Germline V lookup: CDR1 SNHLY, CDR2 FYNNEI.

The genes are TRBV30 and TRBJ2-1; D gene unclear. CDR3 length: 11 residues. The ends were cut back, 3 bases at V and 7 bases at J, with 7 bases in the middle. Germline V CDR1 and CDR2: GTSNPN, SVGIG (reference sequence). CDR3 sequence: CAWSQRNEQFF. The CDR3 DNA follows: TGTGCCTGGAGCCAGCGTAATGAGCAGTTCTTC.

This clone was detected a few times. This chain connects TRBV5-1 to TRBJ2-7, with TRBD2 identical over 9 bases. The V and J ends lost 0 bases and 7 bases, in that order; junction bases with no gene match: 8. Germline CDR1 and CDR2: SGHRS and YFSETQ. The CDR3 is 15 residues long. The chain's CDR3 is CASSLGNSGSREQYF. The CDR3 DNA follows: TGCGCCAGCAGCTTGGGGAATAGCGGGAGTCGGGAGCAGTACTTC.

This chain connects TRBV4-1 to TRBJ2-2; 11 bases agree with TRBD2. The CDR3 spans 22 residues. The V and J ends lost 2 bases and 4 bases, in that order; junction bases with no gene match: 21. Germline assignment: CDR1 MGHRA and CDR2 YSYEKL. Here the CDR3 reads CASSQYRRQGELAGVATGELFF. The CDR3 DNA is TGCGCCAGCAGCCAATACCGTCGACAGGGGGAACTAGCGGGAGTGGCCACCGGGGAGCTGTTTTTT.

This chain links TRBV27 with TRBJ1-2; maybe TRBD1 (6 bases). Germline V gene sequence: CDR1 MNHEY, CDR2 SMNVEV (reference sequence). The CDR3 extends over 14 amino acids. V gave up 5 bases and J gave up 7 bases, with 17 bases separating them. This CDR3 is CASSPNDRLGGYTF. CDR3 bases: TGTGCCAGCAGTCCGAACGACAGGCTGGGTGGCTACACCTTC.

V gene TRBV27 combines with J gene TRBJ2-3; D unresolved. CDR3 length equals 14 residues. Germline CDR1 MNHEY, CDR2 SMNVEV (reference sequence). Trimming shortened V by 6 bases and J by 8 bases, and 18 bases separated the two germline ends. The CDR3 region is CASRVVPISVTQYF. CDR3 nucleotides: TGTGCCAGCAGGGTAGTGCCAATATCCGTTACGCAGTATTTT.

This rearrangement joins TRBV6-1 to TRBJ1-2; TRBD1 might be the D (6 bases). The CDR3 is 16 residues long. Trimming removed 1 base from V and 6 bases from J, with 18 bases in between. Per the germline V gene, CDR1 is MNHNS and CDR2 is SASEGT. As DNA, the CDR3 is TGTGCCAGCAGTGAAGGCACAGGGCTGTATTTTCATGGCTACACCTTC. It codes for CASSEGTGLYFHGYTF.

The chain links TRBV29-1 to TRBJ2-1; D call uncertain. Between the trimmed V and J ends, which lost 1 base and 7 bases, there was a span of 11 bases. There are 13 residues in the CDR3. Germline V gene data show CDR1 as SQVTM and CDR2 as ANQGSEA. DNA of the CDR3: TGCAGCGTTGAAGGGCGGCGAGCAAATGAGCAGTTCTTC. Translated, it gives CSVEGRRANEQFF.

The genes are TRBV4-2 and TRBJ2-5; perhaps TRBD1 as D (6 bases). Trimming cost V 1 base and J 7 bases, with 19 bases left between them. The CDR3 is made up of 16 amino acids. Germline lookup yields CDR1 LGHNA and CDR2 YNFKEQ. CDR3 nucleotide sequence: TGTGCCAGCAGCCAAGGGACAGACTACCCCAAGACGACCCAGTACTTC. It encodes CASSQGTDYPKTTQYF.

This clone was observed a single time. The CDR3 loop reads CASSFLSPWTSEAYEQYF. CDR3 in DNA: TGTGCCAGCAGCTTTCTATCCCCCTGGACTAGCGAGGCCTACGAGCAGTACTTC. The chain is built from TRBV7-2 and TRBJ2-7; 9 bases align to TRBD2. J was trimmed by 2 bases and V by 3 bases; bases with no gene match: 14. The CDR3 totals 18 residues. Germline CDR1 SGHTA, CDR2 FQGNSA.

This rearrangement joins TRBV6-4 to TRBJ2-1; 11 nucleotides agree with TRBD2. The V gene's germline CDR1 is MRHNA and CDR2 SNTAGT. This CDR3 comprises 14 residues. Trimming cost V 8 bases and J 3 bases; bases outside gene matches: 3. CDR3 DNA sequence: TGTGCCAGCGGCGGGACTAGCGGCTACAATGAGCAGTTCTTC. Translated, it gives CASGGTSGYNEQFF.

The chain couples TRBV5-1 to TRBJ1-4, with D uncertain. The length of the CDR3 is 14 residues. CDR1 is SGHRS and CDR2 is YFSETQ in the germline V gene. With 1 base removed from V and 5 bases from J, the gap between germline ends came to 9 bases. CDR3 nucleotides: TGCGCCAGCAGCTTGAACTCGATAAATGAAAAACTGTTTTTT. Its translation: CASSLNSINEKLFF.

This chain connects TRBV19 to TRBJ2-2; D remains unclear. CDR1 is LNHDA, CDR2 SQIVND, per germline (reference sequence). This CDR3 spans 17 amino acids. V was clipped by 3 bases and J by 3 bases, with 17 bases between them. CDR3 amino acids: CASSILGAQADTGELFF. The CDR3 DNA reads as TGTGCCAGTAGTATCCTGGGCGCTCAGGCGGACACCGGGGAGCTGTTTTTT.

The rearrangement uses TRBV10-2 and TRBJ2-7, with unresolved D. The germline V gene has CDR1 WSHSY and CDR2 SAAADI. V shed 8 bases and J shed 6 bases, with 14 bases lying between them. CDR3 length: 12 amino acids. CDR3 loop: CASGKLPTEQYF. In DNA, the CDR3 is TGCGCCAGCGGCAAATTACCGACCGAGCAGTACTTC.

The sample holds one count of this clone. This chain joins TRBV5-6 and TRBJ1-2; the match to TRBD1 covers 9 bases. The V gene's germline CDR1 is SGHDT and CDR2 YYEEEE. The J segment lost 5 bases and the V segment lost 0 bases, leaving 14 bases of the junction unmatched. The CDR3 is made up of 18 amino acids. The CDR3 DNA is TGTGCCAGCAGCTTGGTAGGGGGACAGGGAATTGAACTATATGGCTACACCTTC. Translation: CASSLVGGQGIELYGYTF.

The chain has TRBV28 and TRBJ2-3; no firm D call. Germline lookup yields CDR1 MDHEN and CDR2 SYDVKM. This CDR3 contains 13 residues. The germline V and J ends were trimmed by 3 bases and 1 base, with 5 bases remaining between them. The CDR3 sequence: CASSLGRTDTQYF. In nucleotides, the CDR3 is TGTGCCAGCAGTTTGGGCCGCACAGATACGCAGTATTTT.

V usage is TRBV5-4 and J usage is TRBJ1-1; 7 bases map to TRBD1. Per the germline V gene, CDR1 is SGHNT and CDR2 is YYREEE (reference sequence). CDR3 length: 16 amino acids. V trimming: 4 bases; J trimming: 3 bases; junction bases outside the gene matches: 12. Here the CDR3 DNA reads TGTGCCAGCAGCGATGTAGGGGGCGGTGGGTACACTGAAGCTTTCTTT. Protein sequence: CASSDVGGGGYTEAFF.

CDR3 amino acids: CASSQSDRSSTDTQYF. CDR3 bases: TGTGCCAGCAGTCAATCGGACAGAAGTTCCACAGATACGCAGTATTTT. This chain links TRBV6-6 with TRBJ2-3, with TRBD1 as a possible D gene (6 bases). V was cut by 5 bases and J by 2 bases, with 17 bases left in between. The CDR3 extends over 16 amino acids. Germline lookup yields CDR1 MNHNY and CDR2 SVGAGI (reference sequence).